These 9 T cell receptor beta chains were sequenced from one sample in a study of regulatory T cells in long-lasting Graves disease. CDR3-region Arm-PCR and iRepertoire HTBI primers produced the TCR beta libraries. Using its own MiXCR run on the multiplex PCR reads, TCRdb lists one record per CDR3 protein. The sample includes about 530,000 distinct CDR3 sequences, around 16% of them seen just once. Documented time point: newly diagnosed GD, antithyroid drugs for less than 3 months. Extracted PBMC RNA gave rise to the TCR library. The data also belong to a second study, concerning T cells in Graves' hyperthyroidism and ophthalmopathy.

The starting material was peripheral blood mononuclear cells (PBMCs), obtained at new diagnosis, from a patient treated with antithyroid drugs. The receptors stem from a woman aged 35 to 59 with Graves disease.

This clonotype was observed many times. V is TRBV7-9 and J is TRBJ2-2; D not certain. Germline V gene sequence: CDR1 SEHNR, CDR2 FQNEAQ (reference sequence). CDR3 size: 13 residues. V shed 1 base and J shed 4 bases, with 4 bases lying between them. CDR3 region: CASSLGSTGELFF. The CDR3 DNA is TGTGCCAGCAGCTTAGGCAGCACCGGGGAGCTGTTTTTT.

The sample holds many counts of this clonotype. CDR3 in amino acids: CASSSDRRNPANTGELFF. The CDR3 DNA reads as TGTGCCAGCAGTTCCGACAGGAGAAACCCAGCGAACACCGGGGAGCTGTTTTTT. The chain has TRBV28 and TRBJ2-2, with D possibly TRBD1 on 6 matching bases. V lost 4 bases to trimming and J lost 0 bases, with 18 bases between them. The germline gives CDR1 MDHEN, CDR2 SYDVKM. The CDR3 is 18 residues long.

The sample holds a few counts of this clonotype. The chain links TRBV7-9 to TRBJ2-1; D gene uncertain. Trimming removed 7 bases from V and 2 bases from J, with 0 bases in between. Germline CDR1 is SEHNR and CDR2 is FQNEAQ (reference sequence). The CDR3 is 10 residues long. The CDR3 DNA sequence: TGTGCCAGCACCTACAATGAGCAGTTCTTC. Protein sequence: CASTYNEQFF.

This clonotype was recorded at least ten times. This chain joins TRBV12-3 or TRBV12-4 and TRBJ1-2; 7 positions match TRBD1. V was pared by 5 bases and J by 2 bases, with 8 bases of the junction left unmatched. This CDR3 comprises 15 residues. The CDR3 sequence is CASSLDRVRNYGYTF. In DNA form, the CDR3 reads TGTGCCAGCAGTCTAGACAGGGTCCGAAACTATGGCTACACCTTC.

This clonotype was picked up many times. The chain is built from TRBV10-3 and TRBJ2-1; TRBD2 agrees at 8 bases. Germline CDR1 and CDR2: ENHRY and SYGVKD. This CDR3 contains 13 residues. Losses at the gene ends were 8 bases for V and 8 bases for J; bases not matched to a gene: 8. Here the CDR3 DNA reads TGTGCCATCGCCTCAAGCGGGGGCTATGAGCAGTTCTTC. Amino acid sequence: CAIASSGGYEQFF.

This clonotype was counted a single time. DNA of the CDR3: TGTGCCAGCAGTTCTAGCGGGAGGGCCATTGATGAGCAGTTCTTC. Its translation is CASSSSGRAIDEQFF. The V call is TRBV6-5, the J call TRBJ2-1; 12 bases map to TRBD2. J was trimmed by 8 bases and V by 4 bases; bases with no gene match: 6. The CDR3 has 15 residues. In germline, CDR1 is MNHEY, CDR2 SVGAGI.

The V and J genes are TRBV6-1 and TRBJ1-2, with D possibly being TRBD1 (6 bases). CDR1 is MNHNS and CDR2 is SASEGT in the germline V gene. The V and J ends lost 10 bases and 5 bases respectively, with 14 bases between them. This CDR3 is 12 amino acids long. Here the CDR3 reads CATRAGEYGYTF. The DNA for the CDR3 is TGTGCCACCCGGGCAGGGGAGTATGGCTACACCTTC.

Ten or more counts support this clonotype. CDR3 sequence: CATSREETQYF. CDR3 bases: TGTGCCACCAGCAGAGAAGAGACCCAGTACTTC. The chain uses TRBV15 and TRBJ2-5; D is unclear. The CDR3 runs 11 residues. Germline assignment: CDR1 LNHNV and CDR2 YYDKDF (reference sequence). V was trimmed by 0 bases and J by 4 bases, leaving 0 bases between them.

This clonotype was found many times. The chain is built from TRBV28 and TRBJ1-2, with D hard to call. Germline-derived CDR1 and CDR2 are MDHEN and SYDVKM. This CDR3 has 12 residues. The germline V and J ends were trimmed by 5 bases and 7 bases, with 11 bases remaining between them. The CDR3 DNA reads TGTGCCAGCAGTCTTACAGCAACTGGCTACACCTTC. Translation gives CASSLTATGYTF.